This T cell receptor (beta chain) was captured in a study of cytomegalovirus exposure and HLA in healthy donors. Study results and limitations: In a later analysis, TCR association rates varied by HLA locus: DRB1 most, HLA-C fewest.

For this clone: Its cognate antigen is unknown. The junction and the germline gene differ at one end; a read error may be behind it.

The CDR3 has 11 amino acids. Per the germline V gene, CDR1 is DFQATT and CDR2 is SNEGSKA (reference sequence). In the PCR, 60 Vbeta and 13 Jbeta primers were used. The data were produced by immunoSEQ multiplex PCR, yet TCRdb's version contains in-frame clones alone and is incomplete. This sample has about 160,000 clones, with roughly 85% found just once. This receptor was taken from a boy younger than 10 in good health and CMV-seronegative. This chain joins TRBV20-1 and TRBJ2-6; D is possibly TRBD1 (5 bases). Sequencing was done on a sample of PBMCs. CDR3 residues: CSGSGADVLTF. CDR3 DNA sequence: TGCAGTGGCTCTGGGGCCGACGTCCTGACTTTC.